Sequencing of this TCR beta chain was carried out in a study of blood T cell repertoires in COVID-19. About the research overall: Researchers got acute and convalescent COVID-19 samples from the United States, Italy and Spain. Nucleic acid was either cDNA or gDNA, and it came from T cells, B-cell-depleted T cells, or PBMCs.

Trimming pared 0 bases from V and 3 bases from J, leaving 6 bases between. Germline V gene sequence: CDR1 SGHRS, CDR2 YFSETQ. The CDR3 consists of 13 residues. Authors' processing steps: Estimation of nucleated cell counts was performed using reference gene primer amplification. Only in-frame clones appear in the TCRdb table, and some are missing; sequencing was by immunoSEQ multiplex PCR. The V and J calls and clone size are taken from that table; D and trimming were inferred from the DNA. The sample yields 110,000 or so clones, 85% to 90% seen once. The sequencing sample was made of peripheral blood. This TCR was recovered from a woman aged 50 to 60 with acute or convalescent COVID-19. The chain uses TRBV5-1 and TRBJ2-5; D is possibly TRBD2 (5 bases). CDR3: CASSLVGEETQYF. Here the CDR3 DNA reads TGCGCCAGCAGCTTGGTGGGAGAAGAGACCCAGTACTTC.